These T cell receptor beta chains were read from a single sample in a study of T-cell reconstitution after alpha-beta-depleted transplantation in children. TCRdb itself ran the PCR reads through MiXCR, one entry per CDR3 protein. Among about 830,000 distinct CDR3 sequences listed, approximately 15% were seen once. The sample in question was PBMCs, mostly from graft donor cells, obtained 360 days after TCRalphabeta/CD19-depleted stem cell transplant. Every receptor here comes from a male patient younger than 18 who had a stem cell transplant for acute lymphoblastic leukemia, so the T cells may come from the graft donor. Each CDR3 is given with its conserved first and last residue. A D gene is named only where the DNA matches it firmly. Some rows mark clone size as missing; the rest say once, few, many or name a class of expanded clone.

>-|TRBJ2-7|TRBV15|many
CATSRDGYEQYF
TGTGCCACCAGCAGAGACGGCTACGAGCAGTACTTC
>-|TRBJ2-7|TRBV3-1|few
CASSLHHLGQYF
TGTGCCAGCAGCCTCCATCACCTAGGGCAGTACTTC
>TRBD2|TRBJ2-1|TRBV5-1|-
CASSSRLAVRLSYNEQFF
TGCGCCAGCAGCTCTAGACTAGCGGTACGCCTCTCCTACAATGAGCAGTTCTTC
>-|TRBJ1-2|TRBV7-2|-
CASSLVEPTGLGKGYTF
TGTGCCAGCAGCTTAGTAGAGCCGACAGGACTCGGGAAGGGCTACACCTTC
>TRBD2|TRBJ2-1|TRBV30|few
CAWKIAGAYNEQFF
TGTGCCTGGAAAATAGCGGGAGCCTACAATGAGCAGTTCTTC
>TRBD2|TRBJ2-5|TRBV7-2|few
CASSGLAGPSTQYF
TGTGCCAGCAGCGGACTAGCGGGACCAAGTACCCAGTACTTC
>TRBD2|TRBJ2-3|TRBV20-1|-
CSARGRGKVRTSGITSTDTQYF
TGCAGTGCTAGAGGGAGGGGAAAGGTACGGACTAGCGGGATTACTAGCACAGATACGCAGTATTTT
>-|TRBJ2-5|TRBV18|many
CASSRQSQETQYF
TGTGCCAGCTCACGACAGTCACAAGAGACCCAGTACTTC
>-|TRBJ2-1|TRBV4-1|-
CASSPRTDEQFF
TGCGCCAGCAGCCCCCGCACGGATGAGCAGTTCTTC
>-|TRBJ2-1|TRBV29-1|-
CSGQNNEQFF
TGCAGCGGGCAAAACAATGAGCAGTTCTTC
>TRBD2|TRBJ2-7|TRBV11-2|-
CATTNGRTAGLAGYYEQYF
TGTGCCACCACTAACGGGCGGACAGCGGGACTAGCGGGATATTACGAGCAGTACTTC
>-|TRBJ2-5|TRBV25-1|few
CASSEYSRGWRETQYF
TGTGCCAGCAGTGAATACTCCAGGGGATGGCGAGAGACCCAGTACTTC
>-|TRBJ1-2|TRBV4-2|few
CASSQGRDGYTF
TGTGCCAGCAGCCAAGGCAGGGATGGCTACACCTTC
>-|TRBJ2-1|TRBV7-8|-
CASSLSRGHNEQFF
TGTGCCAGCAGCTTATCCCGGGGCCACAATGAGCAGTTCTTC
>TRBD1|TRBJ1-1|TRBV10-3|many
CAVGQGDGAFF
TGTGCCGTTGGGCAGGGGGACGGAGCTTTCTTT